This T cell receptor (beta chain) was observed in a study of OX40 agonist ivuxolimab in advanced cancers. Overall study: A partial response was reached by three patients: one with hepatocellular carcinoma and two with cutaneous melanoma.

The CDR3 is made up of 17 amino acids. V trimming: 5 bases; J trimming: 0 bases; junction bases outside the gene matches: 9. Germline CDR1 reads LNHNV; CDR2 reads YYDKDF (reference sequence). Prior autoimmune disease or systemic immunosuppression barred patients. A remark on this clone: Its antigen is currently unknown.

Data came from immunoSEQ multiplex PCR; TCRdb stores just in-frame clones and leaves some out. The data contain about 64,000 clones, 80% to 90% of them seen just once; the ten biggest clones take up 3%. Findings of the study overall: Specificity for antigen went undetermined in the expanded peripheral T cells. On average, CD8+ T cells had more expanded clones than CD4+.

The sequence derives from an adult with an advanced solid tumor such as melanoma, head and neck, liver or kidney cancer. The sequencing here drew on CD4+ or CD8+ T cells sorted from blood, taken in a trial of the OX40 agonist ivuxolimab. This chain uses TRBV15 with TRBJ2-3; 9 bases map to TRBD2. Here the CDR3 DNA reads TGTGCCACCAGCGGAGTGGCGGGGGGGCCTAGCACAGATACGCAGTATTTT. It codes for CATSGVAGGPSTDTQYF.